The T cell receptor beta chain described here comes from a study of T cells in Graves' hyperthyroidism and ophthalmopathy. This clonotype has a handful of counts. The antigen is not known. Study-wide points: Also found in blood were most expanded thyroid clonotypes above 0.001.

RNA transcripts were the template for amplifying TCR beta CDR3 regions. The HTBI primer set served for first-round RT-PCR of the TCR CDR3. TCRdb processed the multiplex PCR reads anew with MiXCR; each CDR3 protein has one entry. The sample consists of about 350,000 distinct CDR3 sequences, around 13% of them appearing once. Patients affected by ophthalmopathy presented a Clinical Activity Score of at least 3, a NOSPECS grade of at least 4, and disease duration below 3 months. Diagnosing involved the use of clinical symptoms, serum thyroxine and TRAb, thyroid ultrasound and orbital computed tomography. The clonotype was recovered from a woman in her 40s with Graves' ophthalmopathy. The specimen sequenced was blood.

CDR3 nucleotide sequence: TGTGCCAGCAGCGCACAGGGTGCCACAGATACGCAGTATTTT. Translated, it gives CASSAQGATDTQYF. This chain connects TRBV9 to TRBJ2-3, with TRBD1 as a possible D gene (6 bases). V was pared by 3 bases and J by 2 bases, with 10 bases between. Germline V gene lookup returns CDR1 SGDLS and CDR2 YYNGEE. The CDR3 extends over 14 amino acids.